This T cell receptor (beta chain) was sequenced during a study of control samples from healthy donors and cancer patients (dated by TCRdb to about 2020). Worth noting for this clone: There is no known antigen for this receptor. The sample holds no much larger clone one base away, and base qualities are not on file.

Library method: the immunoSEQ multiplex PCR assay. This is the immuneACCESS table as TCRdb keeps it, with only in-frame sequences that have V and J called. A part of the clones is gone; compared with another copy, unresolved V genes explain less than half, and the rest is unexplained. Here the sample has 250,000 to 300,000 clones; around 80% occur a single time. Roughly 14% of the sample goes to the ten largest clones. Material: PBMCs. The receptor comes from an older woman with lung cancer.

The DNA sequence follows: TGTGCCAGCAGCCAATATCAGCGAGACAATGAGCAGTTCTTC. Its amino acids are CASSQYQRDNEQFF. This receptor chain uses TRBV3-1 (or the pseudogene TRBV3-2) and TRBJ2-1; the D gene assignment is ambiguous. The CDR1 and CDR2 encoded by the germline V gene (reference sequence) are LGHDT and YNNKEL. Counted from cysteine to phenylalanine, this CDR3 has 14 amino acids. Just the 42-base CDR3 DNA is kept, in frame starting at base 1. Trimming at the junction amounts to 2 bases on V and 5 bases on J, and the germline ends lie 10 bases apart.